The subject of this entry is one T cell receptor beta chain. As yet, its antigen is unknown. This entry comes from a study of OX40 agonist ivuxolimab in advanced cancers. Study information: Mean age about 60 years, range about 23 to 79; roughly 82% male.

Trimming removed 0 bases from V and 0 bases from J, with 16 bases in between. Germline V CDR1 and CDR2: SGHRS, YFSETQ. The CDR3 covers 18 residues. Study observations and caveats: The average count of expanded clones was higher among CD8+ T cells than among CD4+.

Clones were sequenced by immunoSEQ multiplex PCR, and TCRdb holds only the in-frame ones, with some missing. Among around 33,000 clones, over 85% were seen once, and the ten largest hold over 8.5%. Individuals having autoimmune disease history or systemic immunosuppression were not enrolled. The TCR sequence derives from an adult with an advanced solid tumor such as melanoma, head and neck, liver or kidney cancer. This sequence joins TRBV5-1 and TRBJ2-1, with D perhaps matching TRBD2 (5 bases). The material sequenced was CD4+ or CD8+ T cells sorted from blood, taken in a trial of the OX40 agonist ivuxolimab. The CDR3 bases are TGCGCCAGCAGCTTGGGCGCGGGTATCCGAACCTCCTACAATGAGCAGTTCTTC. Translated, it gives CASSLGAGIRTSYNEQFF.